Each of the 8 T cell receptor beta chains below was sequenced from the same sample in a study of cytomegalovirus exposure and HLA in healthy donors. The protocol was immunoSEQ multiplex PCR, while the TCRdb copy is restricted to in-frame clones and leaves out a portion. This table has about 240,000 clones, more than 75% appearing once. The sample comprised PBMCs. The origin of the receptors is a man between 18 and 29 years old in good health and CMV-seronegative.

The rearrangement uses TRBV7-8 and TRBJ1-5; tentative D call: TRBD1 (5 bases). Germline loops: CDR1 SGHVS, CDR2 FQNEAQ. V dropped 5 bases and J dropped 5 bases, with 10 bases sitting between them. This CDR3 spans 13 amino acids. As DNA, the CDR3 is TGTGCCAGCAGCCCCCGGGGGGATCAGCCCCAGCATTTT. This encodes CASSPRGDQPQHF.

CDR3: CASSFTDRSYGYTF. The CDR3 nucleotides read TGTGCCAGCAGCTTCACTGACAGATCCTATGGCTACACCTTC. The chain employs TRBV7-9 and TRBJ1-2, with D perhaps matching TRBD1 (5 bases). The CDR3 has 14 amino acids. The germline V and J ends were trimmed by 3 bases and 4 bases, with 12 bases remaining between them. Germline CDR1 and CDR2: SEHNR and FQNEAQ (reference sequence).

The V gene is TRBV6-5, the J gene TRBJ2-7; 8 bases fit TRBD1. V dropped 0 bases and J dropped 6; count of bases not matched to a gene: 4. Germline CDR1 reads MNHEY; CDR2 reads SVGAGI. The length of the CDR3 is 14 residues. The CDR3 DNA reads as TGTGCCAGCAGTTACTCCCAGGGGGCAAGCGAGCAGTACTTC. Protein: CASSYSQGASEQYF.

V gene TRBV5-6 combines with J gene TRBJ2-7, with 7 bases aligning to TRBD1. The CDR3 is 13 amino acids. Germline V lookup: CDR1 SGHDT, CDR2 YYEEEE. The junction had 0 bases not matched to a gene; V was cut back by 0 bases and J by 3 bases. The CDR3 here is CASSLDRGYEQYF. CDR3 nucleotide sequence: TGTGCCAGCAGCTTGGACAGGGGCTACGAGCAGTACTTC.

The chain has TRBV15 and TRBJ2-5; D perhaps matches TRBD2 (6 bases). CDR1 and CDR2 (germline): LNHNV, YYDKDF (reference sequence). The CDR3 is made up of 14 amino acids. V was cut by 0 bases and J by 4 bases, with 9 bases left in between. CDR3 nucleotide sequence: TGTGCCACCAGCAGAGAAGGCGGGACAGAGACCCAGTACTTC. It translates to CATSREGGTETQYF.

The gene calls are TRBV7-2 and TRBJ2-1, with 7 bases that match TRBD2. Germline values: CDR1 SGHTA, CDR2 FQGNSA. The CDR3 consists of 16 residues. Trimming at V came to 4 bases and at J to 5 bases, leaving 11 bases not matched to a gene. The CDR3 spells CASSYSGSSGNNEQFF. The CDR3 DNA sequence: TGTGCCAGCAGCTATTCCGGGTCTAGCGGCAACAATGAGCAGTTCTTC.

This chain uses TRBV13 with TRBJ2-7, with 7 bases aligning to TRBD2. The CDR3 consists of 12 residues. In germline, CDR1 is PRHDT, CDR2 FYEKMQ (reference sequence). J lost 9 bases, V lost 0 bases, and 2 bases had no gene match. The DNA of the CDR3 is TGTGCCAGCAGCTTAGGGGTAGCGGGGCAGTACTTC. It is translated as CASSLGVAGQYF. Full variable domain (outside the CDR3, taken from reference TRBV13 and TRBJ2-7): AAGVIQSPRHLIKEKRETATLKCYPIPRHDTVYWYQQGPGQDPQFLISFYEKMQSDKGSIPDRFSAQQFSDYHSELNMSSLELGDSALYFCASSLGVAGQYFGPGTRLTVT.

The chain has TRBV7-9 and TRBJ2-7, with 7 bases aligning to TRBD2. Germline V gene sequence: CDR1 SEHNR, CDR2 FQNEAQ (reference sequence). V lost 4 bases and J lost 2; bases outside the gene matches: 5. The CDR3 spans 14 residues. CDR3 nucleotide sequence: TGTGCCAGCAGCTACGACGGGGGGACCTACGAGCAGTACTTC. It is translated as CASSYDGGTYEQYF. Drawing the rest from reference TRBV7-9 and TRBJ2-7, the complete variable domain is DTGVSQNPRHKITKRGQNVTFRCDPISEHNRLYWYRQTLGQGPEFLTYFQNEAQLEKSRLLSDRFSAERPKGSFSTLEIQRTEQGDSAMYLCASSYDGGTYEQYFGPGTRLTVT.